This T cell receptor (beta chain) originates from a study of blood T cell repertoires in COVID-19. Study overall: Samples taken during acute and convalescent COVID-19 were collected in the United States, Italy and Spain. Sources were T cells, B-cell-depleted T cells, or PBMCs; the material itself was cDNA or gDNA.

A note on this clone: This CDR3 is also generated by other DNA sequences in the sample.

Under the authors' procedure: Cell counts per sample came from amplifying reference gene primers. TCRdb's table, derived via immunoSEQ multiplex PCR, lists solely in-frame clones and lacks some. V and J calls and clone size are copied from that table; D and trimming were computed from the DNA. Seen here are around 260,000 clones, 75% to 90% observed once, and the top ten hold approximately 1.4%. Sequenced: peripheral blood. This sequence originates from a middle-aged woman who had recovered from COVID-19.

The CDR3 DNA reads as TGTGCCAGCAGCGTAGGGGGGGACACTGAAGCTTTCTTT. The encoded protein is CASSVGGDTEAFF. This chain connects TRBV9 to TRBJ1-1; possibly TRBD1 for D (5 bases). This CDR3 is 13 amino acids long. Germline CDR1 and CDR2: SGDLS and YYNGEE. Trimming took off 0 bases at V and 3 bases at J, with 6 bases between the two ends.